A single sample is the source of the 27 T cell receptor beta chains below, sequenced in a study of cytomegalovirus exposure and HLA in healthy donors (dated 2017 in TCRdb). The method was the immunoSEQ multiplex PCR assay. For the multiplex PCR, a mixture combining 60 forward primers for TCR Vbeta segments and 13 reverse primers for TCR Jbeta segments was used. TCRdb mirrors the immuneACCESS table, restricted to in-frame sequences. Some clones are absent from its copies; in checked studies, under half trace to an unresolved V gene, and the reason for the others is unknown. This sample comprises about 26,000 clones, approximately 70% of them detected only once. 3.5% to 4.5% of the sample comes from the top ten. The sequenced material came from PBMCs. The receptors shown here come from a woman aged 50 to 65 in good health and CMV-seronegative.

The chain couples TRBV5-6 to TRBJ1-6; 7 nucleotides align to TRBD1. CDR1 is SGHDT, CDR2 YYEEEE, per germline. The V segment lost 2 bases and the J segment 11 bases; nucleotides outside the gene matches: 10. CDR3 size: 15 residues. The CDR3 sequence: CASSFPRGRGAPLHF. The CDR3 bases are TGTGCCAGCAGCTTCCCCCGGGGCAGGGGGGCACCCCTCCACTTT.

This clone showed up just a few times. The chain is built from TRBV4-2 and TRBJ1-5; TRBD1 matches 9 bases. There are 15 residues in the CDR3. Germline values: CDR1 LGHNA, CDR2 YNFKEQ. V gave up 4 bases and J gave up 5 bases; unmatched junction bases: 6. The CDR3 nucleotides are TGTGCCAGCAGCCCTGCGGACAGGGGTGATCAGCCCCAGCATTTT. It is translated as CASSPADRGDQPQHF.

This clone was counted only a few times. The CDR3 reads CASSYGGLLNEKLFF. CDR3 sequence (DNA): TGTGCCAGCAGTTACGGGGGACTCCTGAATGAAAAACTGTTTTTT. The chain combines TRBV6-5 with TRBJ1-4, with a tentative D call TRBD1 (5 bases). The CDR3 has 15 residues. The germline V and J ends were trimmed by 2 bases and 5 bases, with 12 bases remaining between them. Germline CDR1 and CDR2: MNHEY and SVGAGI.

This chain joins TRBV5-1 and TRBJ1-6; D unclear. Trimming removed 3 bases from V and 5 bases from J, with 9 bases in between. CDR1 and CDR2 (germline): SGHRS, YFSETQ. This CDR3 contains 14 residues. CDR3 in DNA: TGCGCCAGCAGCTCAGGTAGAGATAATTCACCCCTCCACTTT. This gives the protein CASSSGRDNSPLHF.

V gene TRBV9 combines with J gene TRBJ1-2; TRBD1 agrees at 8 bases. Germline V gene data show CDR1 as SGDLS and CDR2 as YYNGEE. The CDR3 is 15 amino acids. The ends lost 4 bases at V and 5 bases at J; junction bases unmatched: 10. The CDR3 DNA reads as TGTGCCAGCAGCCCCCGGACAGGGAGAGGATATGGCTACACCTTC. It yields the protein CASSPRTGRGYGYTF.

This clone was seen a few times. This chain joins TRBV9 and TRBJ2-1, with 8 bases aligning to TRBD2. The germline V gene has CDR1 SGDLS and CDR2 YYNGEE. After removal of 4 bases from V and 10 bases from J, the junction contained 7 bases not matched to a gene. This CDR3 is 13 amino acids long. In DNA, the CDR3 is TGTGCCAGCAGCCCTGGGACTAGGGGCGAGCAGTTCTTC. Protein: CASSPGTRGEQFF.

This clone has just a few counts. This CDR3 reads CASSLAEGQPQHF. CDR3 sequence (DNA): TGTGCCAGCAGCTTAGCGGAGGGTCAGCCCCAGCATTTT. The chain uses TRBV7-2 and TRBJ1-5; no definite D call. The germline V and J ends were trimmed by 0 bases and 6 bases, with 6 bases remaining between them. Germline lookup yields CDR1 SGHTA and CDR2 FQGNSA. The CDR3 is 13 amino acids. The full variable domain, its missing parts supplied by reference TRBV7-2 and TRBJ1-5, is GAGVSQSPSNKVTEKGKDVELRCDPISGHTALYWYRQSLGQGLEFLIYFQGNSAPDKSGLPSDRFSAERTGGSVSTLTIQRTQQEDSAVYLCASSLAEGQPQHFGDGTRLSIL.

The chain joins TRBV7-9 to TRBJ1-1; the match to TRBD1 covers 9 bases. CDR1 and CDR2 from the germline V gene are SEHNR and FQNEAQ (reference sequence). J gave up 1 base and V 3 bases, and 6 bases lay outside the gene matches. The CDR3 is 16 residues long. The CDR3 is CASSFHRGRGNTEAFF. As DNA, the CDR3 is TGTGCCAGCAGCTTTCACAGGGGGCGTGGGAACACTGAAGCTTTCTTT.

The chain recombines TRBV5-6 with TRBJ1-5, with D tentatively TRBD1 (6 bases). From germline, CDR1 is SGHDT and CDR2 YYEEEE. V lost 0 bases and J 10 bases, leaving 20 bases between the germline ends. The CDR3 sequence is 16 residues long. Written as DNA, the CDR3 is TGTGCCAGCAGCTTGGCTGGAAGGCAGGGGCATGTACCCCAGCATTTT. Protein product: CASSLAGRQGHVPQHF. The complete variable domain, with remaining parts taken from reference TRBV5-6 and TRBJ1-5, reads DAGVTQSPTHLIKTRGQQVTLRCSPKSGHDTVSWYQQALGQGPQFIFQYYEEEERQRGNFPDRFSGHQFPNYSSELNVNALLLGDSALYLCASSLAGRQGHVPQHFGDGTRLSIL.

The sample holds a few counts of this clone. The CDR3: CASRQGLAGFDTGELFF. The CDR3, as DNA: TGTGCCAGCAGGCAAGGACTAGCGGGGTTCGACACCGGGGAGCTGTTTTTT. The rearrangement uses TRBV5-4 and TRBJ2-2; 12 nucleotides align to TRBD2. The germline CDR1 and CDR2 sequences are SGHNT and YYREEE (reference sequence). This CDR3 region has 17 residues. Trimming at V came to 5 bases and at J to 3 bases, leaving 8 bases not matched to a gene.

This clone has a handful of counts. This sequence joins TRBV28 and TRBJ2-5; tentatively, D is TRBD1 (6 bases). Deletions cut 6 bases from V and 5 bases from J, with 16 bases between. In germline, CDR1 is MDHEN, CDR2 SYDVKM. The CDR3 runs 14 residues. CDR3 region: CASSEYRVRETQYF. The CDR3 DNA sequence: TGTGCCAGCAGCGAATACAGGGTGAGGGAGACCCAGTACTTC.

CDR3 coding DNA: TGTGCCAGCAGCGTCCGGGTCTACACTGAAGCTTTCTTT. Translating it yields CASSVRVYTEAFF. The J gene is TRBJ1-1, the V gene TRBV9; D gene unclear. Germline V gene sequence: CDR1 SGDLS, CDR2 YYNGEE. CDR3 length: 13 amino acids. The V gene lost 2 bases and the J gene lost 3 bases, with 8 bases spanning the gap.

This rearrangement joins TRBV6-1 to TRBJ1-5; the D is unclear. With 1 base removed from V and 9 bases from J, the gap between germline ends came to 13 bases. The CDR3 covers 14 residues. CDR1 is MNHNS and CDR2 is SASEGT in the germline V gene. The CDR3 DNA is TGTGCCAGCAGTGAAGGGGCGTTGGTGCCGCCCCAGCATTTT. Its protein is CASSEGALVPPQHF.

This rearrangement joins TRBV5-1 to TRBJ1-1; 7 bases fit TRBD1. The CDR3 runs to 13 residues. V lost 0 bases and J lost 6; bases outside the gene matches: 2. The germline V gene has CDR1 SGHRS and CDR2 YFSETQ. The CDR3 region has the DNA TGCGCCAGCAGCTTGGTCCAGGGGGCTGAAGCTTTCTTT. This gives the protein CASSLVQGAEAFF. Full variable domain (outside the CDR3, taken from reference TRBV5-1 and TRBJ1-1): KAGVTQTPRYLIKTRGQQVTLSCSPISGHRSVSWYQQTPGQGLQFLFEYFSETQRNKGNFPGRFSGRQFSNSRSEMNVSTLELGDSALYLCASSLVQGAEAFFGQGTRLTVV.

The CDR3 coding sequence is TGTGCCAGCAGCCTTGGGACAGGGGGTGGAAACACCATATATTTT. Protein sequence: CASSLGTGGGNTIYF. V and J are TRBV13 and TRBJ1-3; 11 bases map to TRBD1. Unmatched junction bases numbered 3, after V lost 5 bases and J lost 3 bases. Germline assignment: CDR1 PRHDT and CDR2 FYEKMQ (reference sequence). The CDR3 spans 15 residues.

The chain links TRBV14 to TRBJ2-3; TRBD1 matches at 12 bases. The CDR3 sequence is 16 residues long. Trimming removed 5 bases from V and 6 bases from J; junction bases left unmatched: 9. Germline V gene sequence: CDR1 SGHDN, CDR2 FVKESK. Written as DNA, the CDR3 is TGTGCCAGCAGCGTTCCCGGGACAGGGGGCTTTGATACGCAGTATTTT. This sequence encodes CASSVPGTGGFDTQYF.

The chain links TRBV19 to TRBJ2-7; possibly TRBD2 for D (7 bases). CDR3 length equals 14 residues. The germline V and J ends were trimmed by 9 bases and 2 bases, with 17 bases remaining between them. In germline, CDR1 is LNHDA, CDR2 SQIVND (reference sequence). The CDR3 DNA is TGTGCCAGCAGGGGACTACTGGGCCCCTACGAGCAGTACTTC. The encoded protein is CASRGLLGPYEQYF.

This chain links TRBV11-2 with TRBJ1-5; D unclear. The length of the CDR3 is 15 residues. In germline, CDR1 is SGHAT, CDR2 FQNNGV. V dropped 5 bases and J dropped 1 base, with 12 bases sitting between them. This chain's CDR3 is CASSNDGRSNQPQHF. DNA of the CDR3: TGTGCCAGCAGCAACGACGGGAGGAGCAATCAGCCCCAGCATTTT.

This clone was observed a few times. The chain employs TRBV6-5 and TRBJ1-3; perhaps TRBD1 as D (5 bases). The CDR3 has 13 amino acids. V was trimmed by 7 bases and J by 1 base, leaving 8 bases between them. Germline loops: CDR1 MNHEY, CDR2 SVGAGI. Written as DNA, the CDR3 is TGTGCCAGCAACGACAGATCTGGAAACACCATATATTTT. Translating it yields CASNDRSGNTIYF.

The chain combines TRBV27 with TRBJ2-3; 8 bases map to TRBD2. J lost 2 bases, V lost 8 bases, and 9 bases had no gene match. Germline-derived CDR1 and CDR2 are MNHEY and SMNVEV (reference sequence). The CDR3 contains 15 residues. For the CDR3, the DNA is TGTGCCAGCCATGACTTAGCGGGATACACAGATACGCAGTATTTT. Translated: CASHDLAGYTDTQYF.

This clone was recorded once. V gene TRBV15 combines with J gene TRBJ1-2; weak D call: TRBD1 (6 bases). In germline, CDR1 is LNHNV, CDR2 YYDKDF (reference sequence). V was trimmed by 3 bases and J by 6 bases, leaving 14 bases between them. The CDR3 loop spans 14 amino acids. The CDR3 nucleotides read TGTGCCACCAGCAGCTTCCAGGGGCGGGATGGCTACACCTTC. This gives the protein CATSSFQGRDGYTF.

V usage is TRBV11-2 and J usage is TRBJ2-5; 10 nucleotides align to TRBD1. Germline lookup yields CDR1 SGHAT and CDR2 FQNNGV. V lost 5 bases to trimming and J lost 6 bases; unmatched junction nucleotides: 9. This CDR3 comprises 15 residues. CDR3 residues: CASSPPGTGVKTQYF. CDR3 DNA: TGTGCCAGCAGCCCACCCGGGACAGGGGTCAAGACCCAGTACTTC.

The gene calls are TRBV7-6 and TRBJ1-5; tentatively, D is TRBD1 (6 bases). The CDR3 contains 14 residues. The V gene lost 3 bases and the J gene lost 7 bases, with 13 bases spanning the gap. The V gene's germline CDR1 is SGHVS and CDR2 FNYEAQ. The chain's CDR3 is CASSLDSAAQPQHF. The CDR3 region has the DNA TGTGCCAGCAGCTTGGACAGTGCCGCCCAGCCCCAGCATTTT.

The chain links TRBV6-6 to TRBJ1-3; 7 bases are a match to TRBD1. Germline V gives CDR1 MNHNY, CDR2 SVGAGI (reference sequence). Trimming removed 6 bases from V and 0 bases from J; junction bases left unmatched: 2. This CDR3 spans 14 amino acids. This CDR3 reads CASRQGSSGNTIYF. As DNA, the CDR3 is TGTGCCAGCAGACAGGGGAGCTCTGGAAACACCATATATTTT.

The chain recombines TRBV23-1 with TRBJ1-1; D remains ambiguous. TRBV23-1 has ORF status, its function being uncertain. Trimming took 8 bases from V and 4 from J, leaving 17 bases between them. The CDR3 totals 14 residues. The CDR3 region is CASSKLKRSTEAFF. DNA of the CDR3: TGCGCCAGCTCGAAGTTGAAGAGAAGCACTGAAGCTTTCTTT.

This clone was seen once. The CDR3 loop is CASSQALAKNIQYF. The CDR3 DNA follows: TGTGCCAGCAGCCAAGCACTAGCCAAAAACATTCAGTACTTC. This chain joins TRBV14 and TRBJ2-4; D not certain. Trimming stripped 1 base from V and 0 bases from J, with 4 bases between. Germline V lookup: CDR1 SGHDN, CDR2 FVKESK. The CDR3 sequence is 14 residues long.

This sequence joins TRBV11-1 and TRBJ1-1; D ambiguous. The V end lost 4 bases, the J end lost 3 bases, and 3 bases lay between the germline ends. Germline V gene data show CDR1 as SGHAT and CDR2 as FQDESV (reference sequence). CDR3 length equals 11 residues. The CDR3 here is CASSSYTEAFF. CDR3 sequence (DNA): TGTGCCAGCAGCTCATACACTGAAGCTTTCTTT.